A single TCR beta chain is shown here with its context. The data derive from a study of T cell changes during pregnancy in multiple sclerosis. Data came from immunoSEQ multiplex PCR; TCRdb stores just in-frame clones and leaves some out. This table holds approximately 73,000 clones, about 92% found once. The V and J ends lost 4 bases and 3 bases, in that order; junction bases with no gene match: 5. The germline V gene encodes CDR1 MDHEN and CDR2 SYDVKM. This CDR3 has 16 amino acids. This clonotype was sampled from a female donor with multiple sclerosis, enrolled in a pregnancy study. Here the sequenced sample was CD4+ T cells from peripheral blood mononuclear cells, taken before pregnancy. This chain connects TRBV28 to TRBJ1-6; 8 bases align to TRBD1. DNA of the CDR3: TGTGCCAGCAGTTCGACACAGGGGGTCTATAATTCACCCCTCCACTTT. This translates into CASSSTQGVYNSPLHF.